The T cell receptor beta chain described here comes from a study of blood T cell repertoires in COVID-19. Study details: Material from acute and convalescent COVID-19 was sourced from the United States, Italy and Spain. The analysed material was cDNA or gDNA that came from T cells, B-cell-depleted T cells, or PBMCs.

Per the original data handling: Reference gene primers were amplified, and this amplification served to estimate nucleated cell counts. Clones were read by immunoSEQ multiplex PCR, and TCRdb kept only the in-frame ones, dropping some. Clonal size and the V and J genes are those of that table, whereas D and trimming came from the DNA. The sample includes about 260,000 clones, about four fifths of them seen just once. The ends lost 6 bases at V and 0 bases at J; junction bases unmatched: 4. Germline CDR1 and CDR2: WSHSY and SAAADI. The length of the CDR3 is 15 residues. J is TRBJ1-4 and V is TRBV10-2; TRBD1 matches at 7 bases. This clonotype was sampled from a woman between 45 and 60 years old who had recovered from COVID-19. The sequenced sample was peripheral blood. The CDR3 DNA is TGCGCCAGCAGCGACAGGGTTGCAACTAATGAAAAACTGTTTTTT. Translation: CASSDRVATNEKLFF.